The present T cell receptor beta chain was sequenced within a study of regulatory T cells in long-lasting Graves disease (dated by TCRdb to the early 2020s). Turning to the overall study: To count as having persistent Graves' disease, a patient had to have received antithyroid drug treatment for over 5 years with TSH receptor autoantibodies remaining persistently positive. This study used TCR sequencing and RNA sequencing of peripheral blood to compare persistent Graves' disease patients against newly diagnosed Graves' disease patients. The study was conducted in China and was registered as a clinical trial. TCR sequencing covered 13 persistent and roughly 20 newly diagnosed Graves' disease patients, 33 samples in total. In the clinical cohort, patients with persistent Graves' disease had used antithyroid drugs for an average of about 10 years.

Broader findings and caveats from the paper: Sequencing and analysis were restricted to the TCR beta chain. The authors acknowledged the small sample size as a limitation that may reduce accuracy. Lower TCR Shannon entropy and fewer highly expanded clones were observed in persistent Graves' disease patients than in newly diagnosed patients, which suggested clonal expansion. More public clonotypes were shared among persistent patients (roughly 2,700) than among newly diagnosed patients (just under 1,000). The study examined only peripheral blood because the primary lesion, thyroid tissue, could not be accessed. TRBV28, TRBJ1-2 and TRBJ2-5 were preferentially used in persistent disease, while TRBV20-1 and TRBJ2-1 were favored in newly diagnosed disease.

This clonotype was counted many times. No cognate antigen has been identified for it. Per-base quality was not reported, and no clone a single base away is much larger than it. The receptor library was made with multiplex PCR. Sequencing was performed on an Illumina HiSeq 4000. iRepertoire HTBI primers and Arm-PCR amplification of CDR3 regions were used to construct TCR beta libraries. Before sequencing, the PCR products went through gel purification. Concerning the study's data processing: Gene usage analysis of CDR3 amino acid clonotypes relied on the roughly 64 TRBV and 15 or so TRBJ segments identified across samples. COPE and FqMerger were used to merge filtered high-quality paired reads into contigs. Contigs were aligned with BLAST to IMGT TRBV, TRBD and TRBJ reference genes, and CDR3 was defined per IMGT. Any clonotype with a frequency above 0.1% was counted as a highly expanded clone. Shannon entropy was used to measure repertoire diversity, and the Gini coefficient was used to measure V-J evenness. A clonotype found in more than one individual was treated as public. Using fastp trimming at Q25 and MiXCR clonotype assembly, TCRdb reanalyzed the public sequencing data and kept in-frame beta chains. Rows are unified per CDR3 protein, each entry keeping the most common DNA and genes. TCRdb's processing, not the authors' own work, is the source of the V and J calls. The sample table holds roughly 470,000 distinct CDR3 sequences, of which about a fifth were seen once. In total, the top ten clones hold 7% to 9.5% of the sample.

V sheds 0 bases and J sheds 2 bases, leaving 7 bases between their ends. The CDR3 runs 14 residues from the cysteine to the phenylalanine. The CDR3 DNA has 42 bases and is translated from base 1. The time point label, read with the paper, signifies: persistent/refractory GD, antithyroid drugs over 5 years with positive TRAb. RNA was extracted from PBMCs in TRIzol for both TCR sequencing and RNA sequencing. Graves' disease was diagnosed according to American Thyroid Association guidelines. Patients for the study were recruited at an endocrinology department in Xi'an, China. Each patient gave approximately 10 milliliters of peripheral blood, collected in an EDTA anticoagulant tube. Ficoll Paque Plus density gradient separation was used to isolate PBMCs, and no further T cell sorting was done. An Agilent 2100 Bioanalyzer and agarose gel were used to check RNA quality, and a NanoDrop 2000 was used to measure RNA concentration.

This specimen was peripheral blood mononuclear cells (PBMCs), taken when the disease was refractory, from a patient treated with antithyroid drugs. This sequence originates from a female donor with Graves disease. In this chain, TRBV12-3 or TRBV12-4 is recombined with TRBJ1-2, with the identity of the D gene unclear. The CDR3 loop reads CASSLAGNNYGYTF. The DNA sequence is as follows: TGTGCCAGCAGTTTAGCTGGGAACAACTATGGCTACACCTTC.